Each of the 28 T cell receptor beta chains below was sequenced from the same sample in a study of blood T cell repertoires in COVID-19. Clones were read by immunoSEQ multiplex PCR, and TCRdb kept only the in-frame ones, dropping some. The sample lists a few hundred thousand clones; 85% to 90% were seen once. Sequencing input: peripheral blood. These receptors were obtained from a man aged 45-65 years with acute or convalescent COVID-19.

This clone was found once. The CDR3 bases are TGTGCCAGCAGAAAACAGGGGTTGGGCACAGATACGCAGTATTTT. Protein product: CASRKQGLGTDTQYF. This sequence joins TRBV2 and TRBJ2-3; 7 nucleotides line up with TRBD1. Germline V gives CDR1 SNHLY, CDR2 FYNNEI. Trimming at V came to 6 bases and at J to 1 base, leaving 7 bases not matched to a gene. The CDR3 extends over 15 amino acids.

The V and J genes are TRBV5-4 and TRBJ1-1; tentative D call: TRBD1 (5 bases). V shed 2 bases and J shed 4 bases, with 21 bases lying between them. The CDR3 runs to 17 residues. The germline V gene encodes CDR1 SGHNT and CDR2 YYREEE (reference sequence). The CDR3 spells CASSFPAWGVGSTEAFF. The CDR3 bases are TGTGCCAGCAGCTTTCCCGCATGGGGGGTAGGGTCCACTGAAGCTTTCTTT. Filled out from reference TRBV5-4 and TRBJ1-1, the complete variable domain reads ETGVTQSPTHLIKTRGQQVTLRCSSQSGHNTVSWYQQALGQGPQFIFQYYREEENGRGNFPPRFSGLQFPNYSSELNVNALELDDSALYLCASSFPAWGVGSTEAFFGQGTRLTVV.

The chain carries TRBV27 and TRBJ2-5, with 11 bases lining up with TRBD2. This CDR3 comprises 17 residues. Germline CDR1 and CDR2: MNHEY and SMNVEV (reference sequence). V lost 5 bases and J lost 1; bases outside the gene matches: 9. Here the CDR3 DNA reads TGTGCCAGCAGTAGACTAGCGGGGAGAATATCCCAAGAGACCCAGTACTTC. It translates to CASSRLAGRISQETQYF.

There are a few counts of this clone. The gene calls are TRBV7-9 and TRBJ1-3; no clear D. The CDR3 runs 15 residues. Germline CDR1 is SEHNR and CDR2 is FQNEAQ (reference sequence). The V end was cut by 1 base, the J end by 4 bases, with 11 bases between. CDR3 sequence: CASSLGTWRGNTIYF. The CDR3 DNA follows: TGTGCCAGCAGCTTAGGAACCTGGCGGGGAAACACCATATATTTT.

Written as DNA, the CDR3 is TGCGCCAGCAGCCGGGGAACTAGGGTAGGGAATGAAAAACTGTTTTTT. It specifies CASSRGTRVGNEKLFF. The chain carries TRBV4-1 and TRBJ1-4; D uncertain. Germline values: CDR1 MGHRA, CDR2 YSYEKL. The CDR3 covers 16 residues. The V gene lost 4 bases and the J gene lost 5 bases, with 17 bases spanning the gap.

The chain employs TRBV19 and TRBJ1-1; a possible D gene is TRBD1 (5 bases). The germline V gene has CDR1 LNHDA and CDR2 SQIVND (reference sequence). V gave up 7 bases and J gave up 2 bases, with 11 bases separating them. The CDR3 consists of 13 residues. CDR3 amino acids: CASNGGDNTEAFF. CDR3 in DNA: TGTGCCAGTAATGGGGGGGATAACACTGAAGCTTTCTTT.

This clone came up once. Written as DNA, the CDR3 is TGCGCCACCCAAGGGCCGGGACAGCGTACCCCTGAAAAACTGTTTTTT. Its protein is CATQGPGQRTPEKLFF. V gene TRBV10-2 combines with J gene TRBJ1-4, with 7 bases identical to TRBD1. Germline CDR1 and CDR2: WSHSY and SAAADI. The ends lost 10 bases at V and 7 bases at J; junction bases unmatched: 18. CDR3 length: 16 residues.

This chain links TRBV5-1 with TRBJ1-1; 7 nucleotides agree with TRBD1. The V gene's germline CDR1 is SGHRS and CDR2 YFSETQ. Losses at the gene ends were 4 bases for V and 0 bases for J; bases not matched to a gene: 3. The CDR3 length is 14 residues. CDR3 in DNA: TGCGCCAGCAGCCGGGACAGAATGAACACTGAAGCTTTCTTT. Its translation: CASSRDRMNTEAFF.

The V call is TRBV6-5, the J call TRBJ2-1, with a possible D match to TRBD1 (5 bases). The ends were cut back, 5 bases at V and 4 bases at J, with 12 bases in the middle. This CDR3 region has 14 residues. From germline, CDR1 is MNHEY and CDR2 SVGAGI. This chain's CDR3 is CASSPGWEYNEQFF. CDR3 DNA: TGTGCCAGCAGTCCAGGGTGGGAATACAATGAGCAGTTCTTC.

The chain carries TRBV5-1 and TRBJ1-4, with a tentative D call TRBD1 (6 bases). Between the trimmed V and J ends, which lost 0 bases and 0 bases, there was a span of 12 bases. The CDR3 is 17 amino acids. Per the germline V gene, CDR1 is SGHRS and CDR2 is YFSETQ. CDR3 sequence: CASSLARGGPTNEKLFF. The CDR3 DNA follows: TGCGCCAGCAGCTTGGCTCGCGGGGGGCCAACTAATGAAAAACTGTTTTTT.

This clone was found a few times. The chain employs TRBV15 and TRBJ1-2; TRBD1 might be the D (6 bases). Looked up from germline, CDR1 is LNHNV and CDR2 is YYDKDF (reference sequence). The ends were cut back, 2 bases at V and 2 bases at J, with 12 bases in the middle. The CDR3 loop spans 15 amino acids. The CDR3 spells CATSRSDRNNYGYTF. For the CDR3, the DNA is TGTGCCACCAGCAGAAGTGACAGGAACAACTATGGCTACACCTTC.

DNA for the CDR3: TGTGCCAGCAACGTGATAGCGGGGGAGACCCAGTACTTC. It is translated as CASNVIAGETQYF. The chain employs TRBV2 and TRBJ2-5; 8 nucleotides align to TRBD2. The CDR3 runs to 13 residues. Germline trimming cut 7 bases from V and 5 bases from J; bases unmatched to any gene: 6. CDR1 and CDR2 from the germline V gene are SNHLY and FYNNEI. The variable domain in full, with the rest retrieved from reference TRBV2 and TRBJ2-5, is EPEVTQTPSHQVTQMGQEVILRCVPISNHLYFYWYRQILGQKVEFLVSFYNNEISEKSEIFDDQFSVERPDGSNFTLKIRSTKLEDSAMYFCASNVIAGETQYFGPGTRLLVL.

The chain is built from TRBV3-1 (or the pseudogene TRBV3-2) and TRBJ1-4; D unclear. The CDR3 sequence is 16 residues long. CDR1 is LGHDT, CDR2 YNNKEL, per germline (reference sequence). With 0 bases removed from V and 4 bases from J, the gap between germline ends came to 12 bases. The CDR3 region is CASSQEAGLSNEKLFF. Here the CDR3 DNA reads TGTGCCAGCAGCCAAGAAGCCGGACTGAGTAATGAAAAACTGTTTTTT.

As for this clone: The same CDR3 also results from other DNA sequences found in this sample. The V gene is TRBV4-2, the J gene TRBJ2-2; tentatively, D is TRBD2 (5 bases). CDR1 and CDR2 (germline): LGHNA, YNFKEQ. CDR3 length: 15 amino acids. V lost 4 bases and J lost 0, with 9 bases in between. The CDR3 DNA sequence: TGTGCCAGCAGCCGGAGGCTCTCGAACACCGGGGAGCTGTTTTTT. Its protein is CASSRRLSNTGELFF.

The rearrangement links TRBV14 to TRBJ2-7; TRBD1 is a possible D gene (6 bases). The germline gives CDR1 SGHDN, CDR2 FVKESK. V dropped 3 bases and J dropped 3 bases, with 18 bases sitting between them. CDR3 length: 16 residues. The CDR3 loop is CASSQSLWRGGYEQYF. The CDR3 coding sequence is TGTGCCAGCAGCCAGTCTCTTTGGAGAGGGGGCTACGAGCAGTACTTC.

V is TRBV10-1 and J is TRBJ2-5; 9 bases map to TRBD2. The CDR3 totals 15 residues. V gave up 5 bases and J gave up 1 base; unmatched junction bases: 5. CDR1 WNHNN and CDR2 SYGVQD come from the germline V gene (reference sequence). The CDR3 nucleotides are TGCGCCAGCAGTCGGGGTAGCGGGGGCCAAGAGACCCAGTACTTC. Translated: CASSRGSGGQETQYF.

This sequence joins TRBV3-1 (or the pseudogene TRBV3-2) and TRBJ2-5; weak D call: TRBD2 (5 bases). This CDR3 has 15 amino acids. Per germline, CDR1 LGHDT and CDR2 YNNKEL (reference sequence). V was clipped by 2 bases and J by 9 bases, with 19 bases between them. CDR3 protein: CASSQTERTRVAQYF. DNA for the CDR3: TGTGCCAGCAGCCAAACAGAGCGGACCAGAGTTGCCCAGTACTTC.

The chain joins TRBV7-8 to TRBJ1-5; D is perhaps TRBD1 (6 bases). The CDR3 consists of 14 residues. Germline assignment: CDR1 SGHVS and CDR2 FQNEAQ. V was cut by 3 bases and J by 4 bases, with 10 bases left in between. The CDR3 region has the DNA TGTGCCAGCAGCTTCGGGGGGGCTAATCAGCCCCAGCATTTT. It translates to CASSFGGANQPQHF. Full variable domain (remainder filled in from reference TRBV7-8 and TRBJ1-5): GAGVSQSPRYKVAKRGQDVALRCDPISGHVSLFWYQQALGQGPEFLTYFQNEAQLDKSGLPSDRFFAERPEGSVSTLKIQRTQQEDSAVYLCASSFGGANQPQHFGDGTRLSIL.

The chain is built from TRBV6-5 and TRBJ2-7, with TRBD2 identical over 10 bases. Looked up from germline, CDR1 is MNHEY and CDR2 is SVGAGI. The V and J ends lost 4 bases and 0 bases, in that order; junction bases with no gene match: 0. This CDR3 has 14 amino acids. The CDR3 sequence is CASSSSGGSYEQYF. Here the CDR3 DNA reads TGTGCCAGCAGTTCTAGCGGGGGCTCCTACGAGCAGTACTTC.

The chain joins TRBV11-2 to TRBJ1-1; D gene unclear. CDR1 SGHAT and CDR2 FQNNGV come from the germline V gene. This CDR3 region has 15 residues. Trimming stripped 0 bases from V and 1 base from J, with 9 bases between. This chain's CDR3 is CASSLDLTWNTEAFF. In DNA form, the CDR3 reads TGTGCCAGCAGCTTAGATTTGACTTGGAACACTGAAGCTTTCTTT. The full variable domain, with the rest looked up from reference TRBV11-2 and TRBJ1-1, is EAGVAQSPRYKIIEKRQSVAFWCNPISGHATLYWYQQILGQGPKLLIQFQNNGVVDDSQLPKDRFSAERLKGVDSTLKIQPAKLEDSAVYLCASSLDLTWNTEAFFGQGTRLTVV.

This chain uses TRBV4-1 with TRBJ1-4; 11 nucleotides align to TRBD1. Germline CDR1 and CDR2: MGHRA and YSYEKL. The CDR3 covers 17 residues. V was clipped by 1 base and J by 9 bases; unmatched bases: 10. The CDR3 DNA reads TGCGCCAGCAGCCAAGGAAGAGGGGGACAGGGGGGCCAAAAACTGTTTTTT. This encodes CASSQGRGGQGGQKLFF.

V gene TRBV11-2 combines with J gene TRBJ1-5, with a weak D call TRBD1 (6 bases). Germline CDR1 is SGHAT and CDR2 is FQNNGV. Deletions cut 1 base from V and 6 bases from J, with 10 bases between. The CDR3 runs 14 residues. The CDR3 sequence is CASSLAGAGQPQHF. The DNA for the CDR3 is TGTGCCAGCAGCTTAGCAGGGGCTGGTCAGCCCCAGCATTTT.

This rearrangement joins TRBV5-8 to TRBJ2-2; 7 nucleotides line up with TRBD1. J lost 3 bases, V lost 4 bases, and 3 bases had no gene match. Germline V CDR1 and CDR2: SGHTS, YDEGEE. This CDR3 has 14 residues. The CDR3 region is CASSEQGYTGELFF. For the CDR3, the DNA is TGTGCCAGCAGCGAACAGGGGTACACCGGGGAGCTGTTTTTT.

This clone was picked up a small number of times. The chain has TRBV4-1 and TRBJ1-6; a weak D match, TRBD1 (6 bases). Germline V gene data show CDR1 as MGHRA and CDR2 as YSYEKL. Between the trimmed V and J ends, which lost 5 bases and 8 bases, there was a span of 34 bases. CDR3 length: 21 residues. The CDR3 sequence is CASSALGAGRGSFPGDSPLHF. For the CDR3, the DNA is TGCGCCAGCAGCGCCCTCGGGGCCGGCAGGGGATCCTTTCCTGGGGATTCACCCCTCCACTTT.

The chain carries TRBV2 and TRBJ2-1, with D perhaps TRBD2 (6 bases). The CDR3 spans 12 residues. CDR1 and CDR2 (germline): SNHLY, FYNNEI. Trimming took off 7 bases at V and 7 bases at J, with 11 bases between the two ends. CDR3 coding DNA: TGTGCCAGCACCATCGGGAGTAATGAGCAGTTCTTC. Its protein product is CASTIGSNEQFF.

The J gene is TRBJ2-3, the V gene TRBV19; D is unclear. The CDR3 has 15 residues. The V gene's germline CDR1 is LNHDA and CDR2 SQIVND (reference sequence). Trimming cost V 6 bases and J 0 bases, with 13 bases left between them. CDR3 sequence reads: CASRDGSSSTDTQYF. The CDR3 nucleotides read TGTGCCAGTAGAGATGGTAGCTCTAGCACAGATACGCAGTATTTT.

V and J are TRBV20-1 and TRBJ1-2; TRBD1 might be the D (5 bases). The CDR3 runs 13 residues. Deletions cut 3 bases from V and 7 bases from J, with 15 bases between. Germline V gene lookup returns CDR1 DFQATT and CDR2 SNEGSKA (reference sequence). The CDR3 bases are TGCAGTGCTAGTCGGCAGGGAGGAGTTGGCTACACCTTC. Amino acid sequence: CSASRQGGVGYTF.

The V call is TRBV7-2, the J call TRBJ2-5; 8 bases fit TRBD2. This CDR3 contains 15 residues. The V segment lost 5 bases and the J segment 0 bases; nucleotides outside the gene matches: 5. Germline values: CDR1 SGHTA, CDR2 FQGNSA. The CDR3 coding sequence is TGTGCCAGCAGCCGGGGGGGGGTCCACCAAGAGACCCAGTACTTC. This sequence encodes CASSRGGVHQETQYF.